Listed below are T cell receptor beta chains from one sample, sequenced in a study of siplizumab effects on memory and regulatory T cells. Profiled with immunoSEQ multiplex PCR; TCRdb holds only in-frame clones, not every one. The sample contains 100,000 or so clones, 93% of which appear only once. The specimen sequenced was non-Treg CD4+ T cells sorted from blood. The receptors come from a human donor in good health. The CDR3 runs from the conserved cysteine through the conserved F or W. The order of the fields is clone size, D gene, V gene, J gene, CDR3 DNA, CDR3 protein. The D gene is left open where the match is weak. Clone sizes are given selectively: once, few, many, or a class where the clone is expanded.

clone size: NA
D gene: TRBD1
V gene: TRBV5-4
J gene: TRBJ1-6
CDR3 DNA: TGTGCCAGCAGCAGCCCGGGACAGACTCATAGTGGTTCACCCCTCCACTTT
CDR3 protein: CASSSPGQTHSGSPLHF

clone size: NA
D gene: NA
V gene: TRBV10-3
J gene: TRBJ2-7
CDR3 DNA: TGTGCCATCAGTGAGACAATAGACGGCACACAGTACACCTACGAGCAGTACTTC
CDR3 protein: CAISETIDGTQYTYEQYF

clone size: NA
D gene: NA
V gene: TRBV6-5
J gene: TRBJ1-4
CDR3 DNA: TGTGCCAGCAGTTACTCGGGGGTTTCAACTAATGAAAAACTGTTTTTT
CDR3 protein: CASSYSGVSTNEKLFF

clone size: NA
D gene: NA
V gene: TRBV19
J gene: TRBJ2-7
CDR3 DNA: TGTGCCAGTAGTACCCGGTGGCACAGGGTCAACTACGAGCAGTACTTC
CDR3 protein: CASSTRWHRVNYEQYF

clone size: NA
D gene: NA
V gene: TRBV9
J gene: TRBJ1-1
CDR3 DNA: TGTGCCAGCAGCGTAGGCTCGAGGGACACTGAAGCTTTCTTT
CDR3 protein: CASSVGSRDTEAFF

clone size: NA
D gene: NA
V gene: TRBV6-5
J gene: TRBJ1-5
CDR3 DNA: TGTGCCAGCCGGGACAATAACAATCAGCCCCAGCATTTT
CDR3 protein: CASRDNNNQPQHF

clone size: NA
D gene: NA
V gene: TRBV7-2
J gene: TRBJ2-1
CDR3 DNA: TGTGCCAGCAGCTTAAGACGCAACAATGAGCAGTTCTTC
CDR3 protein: CASSLRRNNEQFF

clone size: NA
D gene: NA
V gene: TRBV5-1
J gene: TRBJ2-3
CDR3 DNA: TGCGCCAGCAGTAAACCTAGCGTAACAGATACGCAGTATTTT
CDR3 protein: CASSKPSVTDTQYF

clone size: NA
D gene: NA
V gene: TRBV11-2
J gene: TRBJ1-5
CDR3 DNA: TGTGCCAGCAGCCGGACATCGAACAATCAGCCCCAGCATTTT
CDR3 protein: CASSRTSNNQPQHF

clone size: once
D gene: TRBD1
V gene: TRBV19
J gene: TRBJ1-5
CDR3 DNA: TGTGCCAGTAGTCCCCCGGACAGGGGGCTTTGGCAGCCCCAGCATTTT
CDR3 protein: CASSPPDRGLWQPQHF

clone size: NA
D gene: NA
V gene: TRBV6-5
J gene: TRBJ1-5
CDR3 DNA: TGTGCCAGCAAACTTGGACAAACGAATCAGCCCCAGCATTTT
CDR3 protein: CASKLGQTNQPQHF

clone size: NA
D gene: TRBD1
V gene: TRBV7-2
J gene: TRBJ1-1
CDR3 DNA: TGTGCCAGCAGCCCGGGGACAGCCACCGGCGAGGGAGCTTTCTTT
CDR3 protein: CASSPGTATGEGAFF

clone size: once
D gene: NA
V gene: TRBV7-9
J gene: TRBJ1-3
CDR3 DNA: TGTGCCAGCAAGGTCTCTGGAAACACCATATATTTT
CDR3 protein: CASKVSGNTIYF

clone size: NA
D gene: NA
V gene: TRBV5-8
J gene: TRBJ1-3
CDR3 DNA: TGTGCCAGCAGCTTGGGGCAGAGCTCTGGAAACACCATATATTTT
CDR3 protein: CASSLGQSSGNTIYF

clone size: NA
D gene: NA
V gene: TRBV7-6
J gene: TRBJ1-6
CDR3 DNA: TGTGCCAGCAGCTTACTTGGGAGGGATTCACCCCTCCACTTT
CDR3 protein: CASSLLGRDSPLHF

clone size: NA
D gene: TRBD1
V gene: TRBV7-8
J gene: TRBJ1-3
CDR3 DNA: TGTGCCAGCAGCTTAGGGCGGACAGGAGGAAACACCATATATTTT
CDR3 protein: CASSLGRTGGNTIYF

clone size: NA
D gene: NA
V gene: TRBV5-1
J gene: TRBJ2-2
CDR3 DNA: TGCGCCAGCAGCTTAGGACAGATACGCGGGGAGCTGTTTTTT
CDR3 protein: CASSLGQIRGELFF

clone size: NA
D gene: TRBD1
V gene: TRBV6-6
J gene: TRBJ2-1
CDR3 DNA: TGTGCCAGCAGCCAGGGGGCGGGTCAGAATGAGCAGTTCTTC
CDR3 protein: CASSQGAGQNEQFF

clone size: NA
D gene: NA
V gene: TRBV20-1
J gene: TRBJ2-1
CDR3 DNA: TGCAGTGCTAGAAGGGATGAGCAGTTCTTC
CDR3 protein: CSARRDEQFF

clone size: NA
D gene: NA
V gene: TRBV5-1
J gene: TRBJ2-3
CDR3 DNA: TGCGCCAGCAGCCCCCCCACAGATACGCAGTATTTT
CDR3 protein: CASSPPTDTQYF

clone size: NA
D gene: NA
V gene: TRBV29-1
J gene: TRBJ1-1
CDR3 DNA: TGCAGCGCCCCAACCTGGGGGGCCGGCGGGCACACTGAAGCTTTCTTT
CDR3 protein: CSAPTWGAGGHTEAFF

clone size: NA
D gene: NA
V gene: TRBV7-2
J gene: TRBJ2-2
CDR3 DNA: TGTGCCAGCAGCCCGAATCGAGGGGGGGCCTACACCGGGGAGCTGTTTTTT
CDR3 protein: CASSPNRGGAYTGELFF

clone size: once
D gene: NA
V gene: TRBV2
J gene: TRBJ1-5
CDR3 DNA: TGTGTCAGTGGGACGAACCGACATCCGAGTAGCAATCAGCCCCAGCATTTT
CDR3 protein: CVSGTNRHPSSNQPQHF

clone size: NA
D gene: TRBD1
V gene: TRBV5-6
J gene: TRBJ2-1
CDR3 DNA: TGTGCCAGCAGCTTGTGGGACAGGGGCTCCTACAATGAGCAGTTCTTC
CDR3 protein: CASSLWDRGSYNEQFF

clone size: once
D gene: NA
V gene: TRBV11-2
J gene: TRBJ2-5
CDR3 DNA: TGTGCCAGCAGCCCTTCGGGGGAGACCCAGTACTTC
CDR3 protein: CASSPSGETQYF

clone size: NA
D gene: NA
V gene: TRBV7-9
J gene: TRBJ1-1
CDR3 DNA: TGTGCCAGCAGCTTAGAAACGAACACTGAAGCTTTCTTT
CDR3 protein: CASSLETNTEAFF

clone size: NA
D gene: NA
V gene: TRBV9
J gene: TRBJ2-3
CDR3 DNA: TGTGCCAGCAGCTCCGACTCAGATACGCAGTATTTT
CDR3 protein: CASSSDSDTQYF

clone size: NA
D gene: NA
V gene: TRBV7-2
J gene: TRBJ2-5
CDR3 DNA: TGTGCCAGCAGCTTTACTAGCCAACAAGAGACCCAGTACTTC
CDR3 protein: CASSFTSQQETQYF

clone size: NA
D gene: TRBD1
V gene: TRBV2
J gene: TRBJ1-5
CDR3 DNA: TGTGCCAGCAGTGGAGACAGGGAGCAGCCCCAGCATTTT
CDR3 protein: CASSGDREQPQHF

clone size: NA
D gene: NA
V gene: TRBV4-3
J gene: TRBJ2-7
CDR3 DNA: TGCGCCAGCAGCCAAGATTGGGCGCGCGAGCAGTACTTC
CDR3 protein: CASSQDWAREQYF

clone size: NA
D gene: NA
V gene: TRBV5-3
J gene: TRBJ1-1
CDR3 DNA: TGTGCCAGAAGCTACGACCTCAGGGGTCGGATCACTGAAGCTTTCTTT
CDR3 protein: CARSYDLRGRITEAFF

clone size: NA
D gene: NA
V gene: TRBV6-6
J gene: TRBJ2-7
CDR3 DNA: TGTGCCAGCAGTTACTCGCCGGCAGCGATCTCCTACGAGCAGTACTTC
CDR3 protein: CASSYSPAAISYEQYF

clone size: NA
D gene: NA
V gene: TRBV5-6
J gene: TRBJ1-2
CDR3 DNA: TGTGCCAGCAGCTTTGTCAGGGACGGCTACACCTTC
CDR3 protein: CASSFVRDGYTF

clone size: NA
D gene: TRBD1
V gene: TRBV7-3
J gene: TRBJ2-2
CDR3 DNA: TGTGCCAGCAGCCCCCGGACAGGGGACACCGGGGAGCTGTTTTTT
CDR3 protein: CASSPRTGDTGELFF

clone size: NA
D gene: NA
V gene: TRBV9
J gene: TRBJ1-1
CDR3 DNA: TGTGCCAGCAGCGTAGAGGGGGGCACTGAAGCTTTCTTT
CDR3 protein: CASSVEGGTEAFF

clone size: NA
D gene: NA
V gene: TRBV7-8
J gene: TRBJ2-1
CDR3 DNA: TGTGCCAGCTTAAGAGGATGGACGGCGACCTACAATGAGCAGTTCTTC
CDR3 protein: CASLRGWTATYNEQFF